One sample yielded the 30 T cell receptor beta chains listed below, sequenced in a study of blood T cell repertoires in COVID-19. Repertoires were generated with immunoSEQ multiplex PCR, while TCRdb's copy carries only in-frame clones and drops some. The repertoire consists of some 150,000 clones, with about 80% occurring once and the leading ten covering roughly 4.9%. Material for sequencing was peripheral blood. These receptors were collected from a human donor in a cohort sampled during active COVID-19.

The chain has TRBV2 and TRBJ2-1; D unclear. This CDR3 has 13 residues. Germline values: CDR1 SNHLY, CDR2 FYNNEI. Trimming shortened V by 5 bases and J by 3 bases, and 8 bases separated the two germline ends. CDR3 residues: CASSLSYYNEQFF. CDR3 nucleotide sequence: TGTGCCAGCAGTCTCTCCTACTACAATGAGCAGTTCTTC.

This sequence joins TRBV10-1 and TRBJ2-5; D unresolved. The ends were cut back, 4 bases at V and 5 bases at J, with 11 bases in the middle. There are 13 residues in the CDR3. Per germline, CDR1 WNHNN and CDR2 SYGVQD (reference sequence). In nucleotides, the CDR3 is TGCGCCAGCAGTGGATCTGGGCAGGAGACCCAGTACTTC. Its protein is CASSGSGQETQYF.

The chain has TRBV4-1 and TRBJ2-5, with 12 bases lining up with TRBD2. Germline values: CDR1 MGHRA, CDR2 YSYEKL. This CDR3 comprises 16 residues. J lost 2 bases, V lost 5 bases, and 6 bases had no gene match. CDR3: CASSNGLAGIQETQYF. The CDR3 nucleotides are TGCGCCAGCAGCAACGGACTAGCGGGGATACAAGAGACCCAGTACTTC.

J is TRBJ1-2 and V is TRBV25-1; D uncertain. The V end was cut by 3 bases, the J end by 4 bases, with 12 bases between. Germline V gene data show CDR1 as MGHDK and CDR2 as SYGVNS. This CDR3 contains 14 residues. The CDR3 nucleotides read TGTGCCAGCAGTGAGAGGGAGTTGGGCTATGGCTACACCTTC. Translated: CASSERELGYGYTF.

The chain employs TRBV7-6 and TRBJ2-1; possible D gene TRBD2, 5 bases. The CDR3 runs 16 residues. The V end lost 0 bases, the J end lost 0 bases, and 9 bases lay between the germline ends. From germline, CDR1 is SGHVS and CDR2 FNYEAQ. In nucleotides, the CDR3 is TGTGCCAGCAGCTTAGCGGGGAGTAGCTCCTACAATGAGCAGTTCTTC. Encoded protein: CASSLAGSSSYNEQFF.

This sequence joins TRBV12-5 and TRBJ1-4, with D maybe TRBD1 (5 bases). Germline V gene lookup returns CDR1 LGHNT and CDR2 FRNRAP. This CDR3 is built from 15 residues. Trimming stripped 5 bases from V and 3 bases from J, with 13 bases between. Written as DNA, the CDR3 is TGTGCTAGTGGTCCTTTCACGGGGGCTAATGAAAAACTGTTTTTT. It yields the protein CASGPFTGANEKLFF.

The chain uses TRBV7-9 and TRBJ2-3, with D tentatively TRBD2 (7 bases). The CDR3 is 14 amino acids. Germline V CDR1 and CDR2: SEHNR, FQNEAQ (reference sequence). V gave up 11 bases and J gave up 0 bases, with 15 bases separating them. The CDR3 sequence is CALGASGSTDTQYF. In DNA, the CDR3 is TGTGCCTTGGGGGCTAGCGGAAGCACAGATACGCAGTATTTT.

This chain links TRBV11-2 with TRBJ1-4; 7 bases fit TRBD1. V lost 1 base, J lost 14 bases, and 7 bases stayed unmatched. The length of the CDR3 is 13 residues. Germline assignment: CDR1 SGHAT and CDR2 FQNNGV. CDR3 sequence (DNA): TGTGCCAGCAGCTTAGGAGGGGGCACTGGGCTGTTTTTT. It codes for CASSLGGGTGLFF.

The genes are TRBV6-4 and TRBJ2-6; 7 positions match TRBD1. This CDR3 has 17 amino acids. Trimming at V came to 5 bases and at J to 0 bases, leaving 7 bases not matched to a gene. In germline, CDR1 is MRHNA, CDR2 SNTAGT. This chain's CDR3 is CASSPGTVGSGANVLTF. The CDR3 DNA reads TGTGCCAGCAGTCCCGGGACAGTAGGCTCTGGGGCCAACGTCCTGACTTTC.

This clone has only one observation. This rearrangement joins TRBV11-3 to TRBJ2-2, with D unclear. Germline V gives CDR1 SGHNT, CDR2 YENEEA. Trimming left V 7 bases short and J 6 bases short, with 15 bases between. The CDR3 runs 14 residues. CDR3 residues: CASKEKREAGELFF. In DNA form, the CDR3 reads TGTGCCAGCAAGGAAAAGCGAGAGGCCGGGGAGCTGTTTTTT.

The CDR3 spells CASSPQHIAGGSGELFF. The CDR3, as DNA: TGTGCCAGCAGTCCCCAACACATAGCGGGGGGGTCAGGGGAGCTGTTTTTT. The rearrangement links TRBV28 to TRBJ2-2; 11 bases map to TRBD2. The trim removed 5 bases at V and 8 bases at J, leaving 13 bases unmatched. Germline V gene data show CDR1 as MDHEN and CDR2 as SYDVKM. CDR3 length equals 17 residues.

This clone has just a few counts. The J gene is TRBJ2-2, the V gene TRBV9; D ambiguous. This CDR3 has 12 residues. CDR1 SGDLS and CDR2 YYNGEE come from the germline V gene. V was trimmed by 1 base and J by 4 bases, leaving 2 bases between them. The CDR3 coding sequence is TGTGCCAGCAGCGTACGCACCGGGGAGCTGTTTTTT. Residues: CASSVRTGELFF.

This chain uses TRBV30 with TRBJ2-3; tentative D call: TRBD2 (5 bases). The CDR3 consists of 13 residues. Germline V gives CDR1 GTSNPN, CDR2 SVGIG (reference sequence). V lost 2 bases, J lost 2 bases, and 8 bases lay in between. The CDR3 nucleotides read TGTGCCTGGAGTACGGGGATCACAGATACGCAGTATTTT. Translating it yields CAWSTGITDTQYF.

J is TRBJ2-1 and V is TRBV6-4; tentatively, D is TRBD2 (6 bases). V was clipped by 3 bases and J by 9 bases, with 15 bases between them. The CDR3 totals 14 residues. The V gene's germline CDR1 is MRHNA and CDR2 SNTAGT. CDR3 amino acids: CASSERDWRGEQFF. CDR3 nucleotide sequence: TGTGCCAGCAGTGAACGGGACTGGCGTGGTGAGCAGTTCTTC.

The CDR3 protein is CASSPTSGLLNTEAFF. Written as DNA, the CDR3 is TGTGCCAGCAGCCCAACCTCCGGACTCCTGAACACTGAAGCTTTCTTT. The chain combines TRBV14 with TRBJ1-1; no clear D. Germline loops: CDR1 SGHDN, CDR2 FVKESK. V was pared by 4 bases and J by 0 bases, with 15 bases between. This CDR3 comprises 16 residues.

The gene calls are TRBV6-5 and TRBJ1-6; 7 bases map to TRBD1. Germline values: CDR1 MNHEY, CDR2 SVGAGI. J was trimmed by 5 bases and V by 2 bases; bases with no gene match: 0. The CDR3 runs 14 residues. The CDR3 nucleotides read TGTGCCAGCAGTTACGGGACAGATAATTCACCCCTCCACTTT. It yields the protein CASSYGTDNSPLHF.

The chain has TRBV4-2 and TRBJ2-7, with 8 nucleotides matching TRBD2. The CDR3 is made up of 15 amino acids. Trimming removed 4 bases from V and 2 bases from J; junction bases left unmatched: 7. Germline V gene lookup returns CDR1 LGHNA and CDR2 YNFKEQ. CDR3 in amino acids: CASSLEPGLAYEQYF. The CDR3, as DNA: TGTGCCAGCAGCCTCGAACCGGGACTAGCCTACGAGCAGTACTTC.

V usage is TRBV5-1 and J usage is TRBJ2-6; tentative D call: TRBD1 (5 bases). Germline CDR1 reads SGHRS; CDR2 reads YFSETQ. This CDR3 region has 17 residues. Trimming cost V 4 bases and J 0 bases, with 14 bases left between them. Here the CDR3 DNA reads TGCGCCAGCAGCCCTCGGACATCGATCTCTGGGGCCAACGTCCTGACTTTC. It codes for CASSPRTSISGANVLTF.

The chain combines TRBV19 with TRBJ2-3; possibly TRBD1 for D (5 bases). The CDR3 contains 13 residues. CDR1 and CDR2 from the germline V gene are LNHDA and SQIVND (reference sequence). V was shortened by 4 bases and J by 3 bases, with 8 bases between the two germline ends. Here the CDR3 DNA reads TGTGCCAGTAGTACCCAGGGAACAGATACGCAGTATTTT. It is translated as CASSTQGTDTQYF.

The table lists this clone with a few counts. The chain links TRBV30 to TRBJ1-2; tentative D call: TRBD1 (5 bases). The CDR3 length is 14 residues. The V end lost 1 base, the J end lost 8 bases, and 17 bases lay between the germline ends. CDR1 is GTSNPN and CDR2 is SVGIG in the germline V gene (reference sequence). The CDR3 here is CAWSETIEAGGYTF. Here the CDR3 DNA reads TGTGCCTGGAGTGAAACCATTGAGGCAGGGGGCTACACCTTC.

The chain is built from TRBV6-5 and TRBJ2-5; D is possibly TRBD1 (6 bases). The CDR3 extends over 14 amino acids. From germline, CDR1 is MNHEY and CDR2 SVGAGI. With 7 bases removed from V and 1 base from J, the gap between germline ends came to 13 bases. The CDR3, as DNA: TGTGCCAGCAAGGGAGTAGGGGGCCAAGAGACCCAGTACTTC. Its translation: CASKGVGGQETQYF.

The V and J genes are TRBV28 and TRBJ1-3, with a weak D call TRBD1 (5 bases). Deletions cut 2 bases from V and 2 bases from J, with 7 bases between. CDR3 length equals 14 residues. Germline V CDR1 and CDR2: MDHEN, SYDVKM. CDR3 sequence: CASSLQGTGNTIYF. For the CDR3, the DNA is TGTGCCAGCAGTTTACAGGGTACTGGAAACACCATATATTTT.

The chain recombines TRBV5-6 with TRBJ2-2; 7 bases match TRBD1. Germline assignment: CDR1 SGHDT and CDR2 YYEEEE. The CDR3 is 18 amino acids. Germline trimming cut 2 bases from V and 0 bases from J; bases unmatched to any gene: 10. CDR3 region: CASSLGRGLYANTGELFF. In DNA, the CDR3 is TGTGCCAGCAGCTTAGGCAGGGGGTTGTACGCGAACACCGGGGAGCTGTTTTTT.

The chain employs TRBV27 and TRBJ1-1; D is ambiguous. Germline assignment: CDR1 MNHEY and CDR2 SMNVEV (reference sequence). Trimming left V 5 bases short and J 10 bases short, with 17 bases between. The CDR3 contains 13 residues. DNA for the CDR3: TGTGCCAGCAGTCCCGACGGACGGGGTACAGCTTTCTTT. It translates to CASSPDGRGTAFF.

The genes are TRBV6-5 and TRBJ2-7, with 7 bases that match TRBD2. Germline V CDR1 and CDR2: MNHEY, SVGAGI. CDR3 length: 14 residues. Trimming cost V 0 bases and J 6 bases; bases outside gene matches: 5. CDR3 nucleotide sequence: TGTGCCAGCAGTTACTCAAGCGGGATGGTCGAGCAGTACGTC. Its protein is CASSYSSGMVEQYV.

This clone was seen only a few times. This chain joins TRBV13 and TRBJ2-1, with 11 bases fitting TRBD1. CDR3 length: 15 amino acids. Trimming removed 5 bases from V and 8 bases from J; junction bases left unmatched: 8. Germline V lookup: CDR1 PRHDT, CDR2 FYEKMQ (reference sequence). For the CDR3, the DNA is TGTGCCAGCAGCACCTCCGGGACAGGGGGGGATGAGCAGTTCTTC. Its protein is CASSTSGTGGDEQFF.

This chain connects TRBV11-2 to TRBJ2-7; D not certain. Per germline, CDR1 SGHAT and CDR2 FQNNGV. The ends were cut back, 4 bases at V and 2 bases at J, with 6 bases in the middle. This CDR3 has 12 residues. The CDR3 DNA follows: TGTGCCAGCAGCTCACGGGCCTACGAGCAGTACTTC. It yields the protein CASSSRAYEQYF.

This chain uses TRBV5-1 with TRBJ1-1; D not certain. The CDR3 consists of 14 residues. The V end lost 0 bases, the J end lost 1 base, and 7 bases lay between the germline ends. CDR1 and CDR2 (germline): SGHRS, YFSETQ. The CDR3 coding sequence is TGCGCCAGCAGCTTGGGCACTTCGAACACTGAAGCTTTCTTT. It specifies CASSLGTSNTEAFF.

The chain links TRBV2 to TRBJ2-3, with 10 bases aligning to TRBD2. The V gene end was trimmed by 3 bases and the J gene end by 2 bases; junction bases not matched to a gene: 2. Looked up from germline, CDR1 is SNHLY and CDR2 is FYNNEI. CDR3 length equals 15 residues. The CDR3 here is CASSELAGDTDTQYF. CDR3 coding DNA: TGTGCCAGCAGTGAGCTAGCGGGGGACACAGATACGCAGTATTTT.

The chain is built from TRBV27 and TRBJ1-6, with D hard to call. V lost 0 bases and J lost 9, with 9 bases in between. Germline V gives CDR1 MNHEY, CDR2 SMNVEV (reference sequence). The length of the CDR3 is 14 residues. The CDR3, as DNA: TGTGCCAGCAGTTTATCGCCAGATCTTTCACCCCTCCACTTT. Protein product: CASSLSPDLSPLHF.